This is a list of T cell receptor beta chains from one sample in a study of blood T cells in healthy people across ages. MiXCR, applied by TCRdb to the 5' RACE reads, yields one record per CDR3 protein. The repertoire consists of just over 1 million distinct CDR3 sequences, with 35% to 55% occurring once and the leading ten covering 15% to 20%. Sequenced input: blood. Receptor source: a woman aged 55 to 70 in good health. The CDR3 runs from the conserved cysteine through the conserved F or W. The order of the fields is V gene, clone size, J gene, D gene, CDR3 DNA, CDR3 protein. D genes are given only for firm matches. The listing skips clone size in some rows; elsewhere it reads once, few, many or a size class.

>TRBV3-1|NA|TRBJ2-3|TRBD1
TGTGCCAGCAGCCGCACGGACAGGGGGGCAGATACGCAGTATTTT
CASSRTDRGADTQYF
>TRBV29-1|few|TRBJ2-1|NA
TGCAGCGTTGAAAGGGGTTATCCAGGCGAGCAGTTCTTC
CSVERGYPGEQFF
>TRBV29-1|NA|TRBJ2-7|TRBD2
TGCAGCGTTGATGGCGGGGGGGGCGAGCAGTACTTC
CSVDGGGGEQYF
>TRBV28|few|TRBJ2-7|TRBD2
TGTGCCAGCAGTCCAAACTTCCTAGCGGGAGAGTCGATAACAACCTACGAGCAGTACTTC
CASSPNFLAGESITTYEQYF
>TRBV30|NA|TRBJ1-1|NA
TGTGCCTGGAGTTCACCTGCAGGGTTTCGGAACACTGAAGCTTTCTTT
CAWSSPAGFRNTEAFF
>TRBV20-1|few|TRBJ2-5|TRBD2
TGCAGTGCTGGGGGACTAGCGAGGGAGACCCAGTACTTC
CSAGGLARETQYF
>TRBV20-1|few|TRBJ2-3|NA
TGCAGTGCCGGATTACGGGATACGCAGTATTTT
CSAGLRDTQYF
>TRBV12-3/TRBV12-4|NA|TRBJ2-1|NA
TGTGCCAGCAGCCCCGGGAAATACAATGAGCAGTTCTTC
CASSPGKYNEQFF
>TRBV28|NA|TRBJ2-3|TRBD1
TGTGCCAGCAGTACAGGGGCAGGCACAGATACGCAGTATTTT
CASSTGAGTDTQYF
>TRBV5-6|NA|TRBJ2-1|TRBD1
TGTGCCAGCAGCCGGGGACAGATCAACAATGAGCAGTTCTTC
CASSRGQINNEQFF
>TRBV13|NA|TRBJ2-5|NA
TGTGCCAGCAGCTTTGACATACAAGAGACCCAGTACTTC
CASSFDIQETQYF
>TRBV6-2/TRBV6-3|NA|TRBJ1-2|TRBD1
TGTGCCAGCAGCCGTCGACAGGGGGTCTATGGCTACACCTTC
CASSRRQGVYGYTF
>TRBV3-1|NA|TRBJ2-1|TRBD2
TGTGCCAGCAGCCAGACTAGCGGGATTTTCGATGAGCAGTTCTTC
CASSQTSGIFDEQFF
>TRBV11-2|NA|TRBJ2-1|NA
TGTGCCAGCAGCCCCGCTGCCCCCCGTACGGAGTTCTTC
CASSPAAPRTEFF
>TRBV10-3|NA|TRBJ2-2|NA
TGTGCCATCAGTGGAGGGGATATGAACACCGGGGAGCTGTTTTTT
CAISGGDMNTGELFF
>TRBV6-2/TRBV6-3|NA|TRBJ2-1|TRBD2
TGTGCCAGCAGTTACCCTAGCGGGAGGCCTAATGAGCAGTTCTTC
CASSYPSGRPNEQFF
>TRBV20-1|NA|TRBJ2-1|TRBD1
TGCAGTGCCCCCGCCGACAGGGATACCTACAATGAGCAGTTCTTC
CSAPADRDTYNEQFF
>TRBV6-5|NA|TRBJ2-7|TRBD1
TGTGCCACGGGACAGGGTGATGGCGAGCAGTACTTC
CATGQGDGEQYF
>TRBV3-1|NA|TRBJ2-7|NA
TGTGCCAGCAGCCGCCGACACCGCCGAGAGCAGTACTTC
CASSRRHRREQYF
>TRBV28|many|TRBJ2-5|NA
TGTGCCAGCAGTTCCCCCGGGCTCTGGGAGACCCAGTACTTC
CASSSPGLWETQYF
>TRBV6-2/TRBV6-3|NA|TRBJ2-5|TRBD2
TGTGCCACCTCTAGCGGGAGGAGGAATGAGCAGTACTTC
CATSSGRRNEQYF
>TRBV25-1|NA|TRBJ2-4|NA
TGTGCCAGCAGCGAGTACGGAGGAAACATTCAGTACTTC
CASSEYGGNIQYF
>TRBV2|few|TRBJ2-1|NA
TGTGCCAGCAGTGATGAGGGTTTCTCCTACAATGAGCAGTTCTTC
CASSDEGFSYNEQFF
>TRBV29-1|NA|TRBJ2-1|TRBD2
TGCAGCGTTGCTCTGGGACTAGCGGGGGGCCTTGATGAGCAGTTCTTC
CSVALGLAGGLDEQFF
>TRBV11-2|few|TRBJ2-7|NA
TGTGCCAGCAGCAAAGCCTACTACGAGCAGTACTTC
CASSKAYYEQYF
>TRBV2|NA|TRBJ2-7|NA
TGTGCCAGCAGTGAAGGACAGAACTACGAGCAGTACTTC
CASSEGQNYEQYF
>TRBV5-1|NA|TRBJ2-5|NA
TGCGCCAGCAGCTTGGCAGGCAGGGGATCGAGAGAGCAGTACTTC
CASSLAGRGSREQYF
>TRBV12-3/TRBV12-4|NA|TRBJ2-5|NA
TGTGCCAGCAGTTTCTTCAGGGGCGAAGGGACCCAGTACTTC
CASSFFRGEGTQYF
>TRBV14|many|TRBJ2-5|NA
TGTGCCAGCAGCCAGTACAATGAGCAGTACTTC
CASSQYNEQYF
>TRBV13|NA|TRBJ2-7|TRBD1
TGTGCCAGCAGGGCCGGGACAGTCCCCTCCTACGAGCAGTACTTC
CASRAGTVPSYEQYF
>TRBV19|NA|TRBJ2-3|NA
TGTGCCGTTATGAAACGCCCGATTACGAACCCCTGGGGGACAGATACGCAGTATTTT
CAVMKRPITNPWGTDTQYF
>TRBV20-1|few|TRBJ1-2|TRBD1
TGCAGTGCGTGGACAGGCCGACACTATGGCTACACCTTC
CSAWTGRHYGYTF
>TRBV27|NA|TRBJ2-1|NA
TGTGCCAGCAGAGCGCAGTCGGGTCCCATCTACAATGAGCAGTTCTTC
CASRAQSGPIYNEQFF
>TRBV6-2/TRBV6-3|once|TRBJ2-1|TRBD2
TGTGCCAGCAGTATCCAGCGGGAGATGACAGATGAGCAGTTCTTC
CASSIQREMTDEQFF
>TRBV7-8|few|TRBJ2-1|TRBD2
TGTGCCAGCAGCTTATTTCAGCGGGGCCGGAGTAATGAGCAGTTCTTC
CASSLFQRGRSNEQFF
>TRBV5-1|NA|TRBJ1-4|TRBD1
TGCGCCAGCTGCCTCTGGGGACAGGTTAATGAAAAACTGTTTTTT
CASCLWGQVNEKLFF
>TRBV2|few|TRBJ2-3|TRBD1
TGTGCCAGCCGCCAGGGACAGAGCACAGATACGCAGTATTTT
CASRQGQSTDTQYF
>TRBV20-1|NA|TRBJ2-3|TRBD2
TGCAGTGCTAGTCCGGCGGGAGTAAGACATACGCAGTATTTT
CSASPAGVRHTQYF
>TRBV10-3|NA|TRBJ2-7|NA
TGTGCCATCAGTGAGTCCGCGAACAATGAGCAGTACTTC
CAISESANNEQYF
>TRBV7-2|NA|TRBJ2-1|TRBD1
TGTGCCAGCAGCTTAGCGTGGACAGGGGGCGGAGAGACCCAGTTCTTC
CASSLAWTGGGETQFF
>TRBV11-2|NA|TRBJ2-1|TRBD2
TGTGCCAGCAGCCCGTACGGGGGGGTGAATGAGCAGTTCTTC
CASSPYGGVNEQFF
>TRBV15|NA|TRBJ2-7|NA
TGTGCCACCAGCAGACCGAATGACGAGCAGTACTTC
CATSRPNDEQYF
>TRBV20-1|NA|TRBJ2-7|TRBD2
TGCAGTGCTAGACTGGGGGGGACCTACGAGCAGTACTTC
CSARLGGTYEQYF
>TRBV4-3|NA|TRBJ1-6|TRBD1
TGCGCCAGCAGCCACGTCACAGGGGGCACCTATAATTCACCCCTCCACTTT
CASSHVTGGTYNSPLHF
>TRBV5-1|NA|TRBJ2-4|NA
TGCGCCAGCAGCTTTTCCGACGAGCGGAGGCCCAAAAACATTCAGTACTTC
CASSFSDERRPKNIQYF
>TRBV5-1|many|TRBJ2-5|TRBD1
TGCGCCAGCAGCTCAGGACAGGGGATGGAGACCCAGTACTTC
CASSSGQGMETQYF
>TRBV3-1|few|TRBJ2-1|TRBD2
TGTGCCAGCAGCCAAGGGAGCGGGAGGGCCAATTACAATGAGCAGTTCTTC
CASSQGSGRANYNEQFF
>TRBV7-2|NA|TRBJ2-1|TRBD2
TGTGCCAGCAGCTTAGTGGGACTAGCGGGAGGGTACAATGAGCAGTTCTTC
CASSLVGLAGGYNEQFF
>TRBV10-1|NA|TRBJ2-7|TRBD1
TGCGCCAGCAGTGAGTCGACAGGGATTTACGAGCAGTACTTC
CASSESTGIYEQYF
>TRBV20-1|NA|TRBJ1-5|NA
TGCAGTGCTAGTACGGGGCCCAATCAGCCCCAGCATTTT
CSASTGPNQPQHF
>TRBV11-2|NA|TRBJ2-7|NA
TGTGCCAGCAGCCTATTTGAGGGGTACGAGCAGTACTTC
CASSLFEGYEQYF
>TRBV9|NA|TRBJ2-7|TRBD2
TGTGCCAGCAGCGTAGCTAGTAGCGGGCGCCCCTACAATGAGCAGTACTTC
CASSVASSGRPYNEQYF
>TRBV7-9|NA|TRBJ1-5|NA
TGTGCCAGCAGCACAGAAGCCGGTCAGCCCCAGCATTTT
CASSTEAGQPQHF
>TRBV7-2|NA|TRBJ1-6|NA
TGTGCCAGCAGCTTAGGGAGGGCACGGAGTTCACCCCTCCACTTT
CASSLGRARSSPLHF
>TRBV2|few|TRBJ2-7|TRBD2
TGTGCCAGCATGGGACTAGCGGGAGTTTACGAGCAGTACTTC
CASMGLAGVYEQYF
>TRBV27|NA|TRBJ2-5|NA
TGTGCCAGCAGCATAGGCGCTTCGAAGACCCAGTACTTC
CASSIGASKTQYF
>TRBV6-5|once|TRBJ1-2|NA
TGTGCCAGCAGCCCGAAATTATTAGACAGGTGGGGCTACACCTTC
CASSPKLLDRWGYTF
>TRBV29-1|few|TRBJ2-7|NA
TGCAGCGTTTACTCAGGGAGCTCCTACGAGCAGTACTTC
CSVYSGSSYEQYF
>TRBV27|NA|TRBJ2-1|NA
TGTGCCAGCAGTTTAGGAGGGGGGTACAATGTGCAGTTCTTC
CASSLGGGYNVQFF
>TRBV10-3|NA|TRBJ2-4|TRBD2
TGTGCCATCAGTGAGTCGGGAGCGGGAGCCCAAGGAACCAAAAACATTCAGTACTTC
CAISESGAGAQGTKNIQYF